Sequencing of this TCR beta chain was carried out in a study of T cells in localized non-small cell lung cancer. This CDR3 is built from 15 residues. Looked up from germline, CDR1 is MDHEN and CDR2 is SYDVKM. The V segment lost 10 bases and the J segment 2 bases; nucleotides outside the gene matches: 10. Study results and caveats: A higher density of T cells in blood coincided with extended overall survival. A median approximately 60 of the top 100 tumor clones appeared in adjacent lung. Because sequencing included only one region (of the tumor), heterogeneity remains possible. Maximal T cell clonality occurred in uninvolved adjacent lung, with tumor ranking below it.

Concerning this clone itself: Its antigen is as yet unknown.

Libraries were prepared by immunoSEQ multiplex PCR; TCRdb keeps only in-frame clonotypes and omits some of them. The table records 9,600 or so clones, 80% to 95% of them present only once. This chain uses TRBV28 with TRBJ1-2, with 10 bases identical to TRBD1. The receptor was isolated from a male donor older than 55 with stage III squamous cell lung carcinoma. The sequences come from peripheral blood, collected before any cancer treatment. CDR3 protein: CATRPGQGYNYGYTF. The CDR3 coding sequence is TGTGCCACCCGTCCGGGACAGGGGTACAACTATGGCTACACCTTC.